This paragraph reports one T cell receptor (beta chain). The target of this receptor is not known. Mismatch with germline at one junction end may stem from a read error. The data were obtained in a study of cytomegalovirus exposure and HLA in healthy donors (dated by TCRdb to about 2017). Regarding the study in general: An earlier analysis of roughly 500 of the donors reported 276 Gb of sequence data and 95 million to 120 million unique TCR beta sequences obtained from about 200 million T cells. An early release covering roughly 640 HLA-typed donors comprised about 300 gigabases of sequencing data and roughly 85 million unique TCR sequences. Of the roughly 400 genotyped donors, approximately 82% fell in the genetic ancestry cluster associated with self-reported Caucasian donors. The aim of the study was to test whether cataloging public T cell receptors could identify signatures of past pathogen exposure. Using immunosequencing, the study profiled T cell repertoires from around 680 subjects and related those repertoires to cytomegalovirus serostatus. In addition to the first cohort of 650 to 750 subjects, a separate validation cohort of under 150 different subjects was used. To predict cytomegalovirus infection status, the study combined high-throughput TCR immunosequencing, statistical association of individual TCRs with disease status, and machine learning. A later analysis re-analyzed previously published TCR beta repertoires from about 730 donors and added high-resolution HLA genotyping to study TCR occurrence patterns. In the later analysis, no new phenotypic data were used to find candidate immune exposures; instead, reliance was placed on TCR beta sequences and their occurrence across donors. An earlier analysis of some 500 of the donors used high-throughput TCR beta sequencing to judge whether each TCR beta V gene segment behaved as functional or pseudogenic. Alongside the repertoire data, information on donor age, sex, ethnicity and CMV serostatus was compiled. In a later genetic analysis, genome-wide SNP genotypes for about three fifths of the 666 donors were used, and that subset was treated as a discovery cohort. All discovery cohort repertoires had been generated using a single sequencing platform. HLA typing covered class I and class II loci at four-digit resolution. The number of typed donors differed by locus: roughly 629-640 for A, B, C, DRB1 and DQB1; some 500 for DQA1; approximately 610 for DPA1; and about 470 for DPB1. Several DR-DQ haplotypes were treated as single units for association and clustering because of strong linkage in the cohort. On average, roughly 240,000 unique TCR beta nucleotide sequences were sequenced per donor among roughly 430 genotyped donors of the cohort, with roughly 18% of those sequences being non-productive. On the study overall, not on this receptor specifically: In a later genetic analysis, fewer N-insertions in productive TCRs were reported among donors in an Asian-associated ancestry cluster than the roughly 700-donor mean. The authors suggested that the approach could potentially be extended to other disease states and immunological phenotypes. When HLA alleles, especially DR and DQ, strongly co-occurred, attributing TCR associations to individual alleles was difficult. A further reported finding was that TCR beta sequences accurately predicted the HLA-A and HLA-B alleles for most subjects in the first cohort. Sequencing depth was assumed to be roughly uniform across donors in the presence/absence analyses, though that assumption may not hold. A few of the identified cytomegalovirus-associated TCR beta chains were confirmed in vitro to be specific for cytomegalovirus antigens. Linkage disequilibrium might explain the correlated functional status among segregating V segments, but an unknown experimental factor could not be excluded. Because some donors lacked HLA typing at each locus, the association tests relied only on the typed subset. In the study, 150 to 200 TCR beta chains were listed as associated with cytomegalovirus. The classifier was reported to diagnose cytomegalovirus status with high specificity and sensitivity in both the original and validation cohorts. Only TCR beta chains were sequenced in this cohort, and the absence of alpha or paired-chain data limited detectable features. V-gene and J-gene trimming of TCR beta chains was associated with a missense DCLRE1C variant in a later genetic analysis, and the association was replicated in an independent cohort. Because counts were too low, some 17 rarely observed V segments, including chromosome 9 orphons, were left out of the earlier analysis of 500 to 650 of the donors. At a false discovery rate of 0.05, a later analysis linked under 20,000 TCR beta sequences to specific HLA alleles. According to a later analysis, parvovirus B19, influenza, CMV and Epstein-Barr virus appeared linked to several top co-occurrence clusters. Immune exposure information for the cohort was limited to CMV serostatus. In a later analysis, HLA-associated TCR beta chains showed more clonal expansion and lower generation probabilities than non-associated chains that were equally common. According to a later analysis, most CMV-associated TCR beta chains appeared to be HLA-restricted, and the HLA associations seemed to be driven largely by CMV exposure. In an earlier analysis of under 600 of the donors, most TCR beta V segments were observed in productive rearrangements about 87% or about 30% of the time, broadly matching IMGT annotations. Most TCR sequences were seen in very few donors, while some public TCRs were found in many individuals. In a later analysis, TCR association rates were found to vary across HLA loci, with the most associated TCRs seen for DRB1 alleles and the fewest for HLA-C alleles. A group of highly shared sequence variants was considered likely to be a technical artifact of the sequencing pipeline.

In total, roughly 670 healthy bone marrow donors made up the cohort. All cohort members were sampled while nominally healthy, although unrecorded immune exposures were likely present. The donor was CMV seropositive and belonged to the group of some 290 seropositive cohort members. Every donor gave a peripheral blood sample, and the peripheral blood mononuclear cells from that sample were used for TCR beta sequencing. The Qiagen DNeasy Blood Extraction Kit was used to extract genomic DNA from the blood cell samples. Libraries were made using the immunoSEQ multiplex PCR assay. For the multiplex PCR, a mixture combining 60 forward primers for TCR Vbeta segments and 13 reverse primers for TCR Jbeta segments was used. Amplification of the CDR3 region of rearranged TCR beta genes was performed with a multiplex PCR assay on genomic DNA. The Illumina HiSeq System was used to sequence the amplified TCR beta libraries as 87-base-pair reads. As for the original processing: A later analysis counted about 82 million unique TCR beta chains across the 666 repertoires, and roughly 10 million of these chains were shared by at least two donors. Raw reads were error-corrected and collapsed into unique sequences with a nearest-neighbor algorithm that merged closely related sequences to remove PCR and sequencing errors. Alignment of CDR3 sequences to IMGT reference sequences was used to assign V, D and J gene segments. For a sequence to be retained, at least a six-nucleotide match to both a V gene segment and a J gene segment was required. Rearrangements were classified as productive when the CDR3 lacked stop codons and remained in frame with V and J, and all other rearrangements were classified as non-productive. CDR3 was defined by IMGT convention, running from the second conserved V-encoded cysteine to the conserved J-encoded phenylalanine. In an earlier analysis of around 640 of the donors, sequences lacking an unambiguous match to a single V gene segment were excluded. An earlier analysis of a few hundred of the donors classified V segments as functional when productive rearrangements were above 56.7% and as segregating when the standard deviation between donors was above 5%. A statistical classification framework was built for diagnosing cytomegalovirus status from the catalog of TCR beta chain sequences. A later analysis assigned V and J genes by comparing TCR nucleotide sequences with IMGT/GENE-DB human TR gene sequences. Using the TCRdist pipeline, a later analysis assigned CDR3 sequences along with most-parsimonious VDJ recombination scenarios. In a later analysis, each TCR beta chain was defined by its CDR3 amino acid sequence together with its V-gene family, and reads lacking a unique V-gene family were excluded. A later analysis removed 500 to 650 highly shared, low-generation-probability nucleotide sequences to deal with suspected cross-contamination and a sequencing artifact. In a later analysis, a clonal expansion index was calculated for each public chain from normalized within-repertoire ranks of inferred template counts. A later analysis computed generation probabilities with a VDJ recombination model fitted to out-of-frame rearrangements, and checked the results against IGoR. A later analysis scored TCR-TCR, TCR-HLA and TCR-CMV co-occurrence with hypergeometric tests, applying a repertoire-size bias correction to TCR pairs. False discovery rates were estimated in a later analysis by permuting HLA or CMV assignments 20 times. In a later analysis, co-occurring TCRs were grouped with DBSCAN, and TCRdist sequence similarity was added when clustering was performed within HLA-allele-positive subsets. Repertoires with fewer than 30,000 or more than 120,000 public chains were left out of co-occurrence clustering, as were about five repertoires with anomalous nucleotide sharing. In TCRdb, the immuneACCESS table is reduced to in-frame sequences with V and J assigned. These tables do not hold every clone; where another copy was compared, an unresolved V gene accounts for under half, and the others remain unexplained. The V and J calls and clone size come from that table; D and trimming were worked out from the DNA. The sample profile shows 150,000 or so clones; approximately 70% of them were found once. The ten largest clonotypes hold around 6.8% of the sample.

Sequenced input: PBMCs. The sequence derives from a man aged 35 to 55 in good health and CMV-seropositive.

The bases read TGTTCCAGCAGCTTCTTAGGGGGGGCCGGGGAGACCCAGTACTTC. It is translated as CSSSFLGGAGETQYF. The V and J genes are TRBV7-3 and TRBJ2-5; the D gene is perhaps TRBD2, from 7 matching bases. The CDR3 has 15 amino acids, counting the end cysteine and phenylalanine. Left in the record is the CDR3 DNA by itself, 45 bases read in frame from the first base. Based on the germline V gene, the CDR1 and CDR2 sequences are SGHTA and FQGTGA.